The 7 T cell receptor beta chains given below trace back to one sample, sequenced in a study of post-analysis software for immune sequencing data. The antigens these receptors bind are not known. Study-wide results and caveats: Among four or five TRBV segments more frequent in patients than controls were TRBV5-6, TRBV5-1 and TRBV20-1.

TCR beta cDNA libraries had unique molecular identifiers. TCRdb re-called the PCR reads with MiXCR, one entry per CDR3 protein. The sample includes roughly 670,000 distinct CDR3 sequences, 55% to 60% seen only once; the top ten take about 11%. The specimen was blood. Receptors were obtained from a girl aged 2-10 years with multiple sclerosis.

With respect to this clonotype: Sequence at one end of the junction differs from germline and may be a read error. The chain joins TRBV20-1 to TRBJ1-6; a possible D gene is TRBD1 (5 bases). This CDR3 is built from 18 residues. The germline CDR1 and CDR2 sequences are DFQATT and SNEGSKA (reference sequence). This chain's CDR3 is CSAREAGQGLWGNSPLHF. DNA of the CDR3: TGCAGTGCTAGAGAGGCTGGGCAGGGCCTATGGGGGAATTCACCTCTCCACTTT.

Comment on this clonotype: Mismatch with germline at one junction end may stem from a read error. The V gene is TRBV10-3, the J gene TRBJ2-7; D is unclear. The length of the CDR3 is 15 residues. Germline lookup yields CDR1 ENHRY and CDR2 SYGVKD. CDR3 protein: CAIGESGSAMGEQYF. The CDR3 nucleotides read TGTGCCATCGGTGAGTCGGGTTCGGCAATGGGGGAGCAGTACTTC.

Comments on this clonotype: A junction boundary mismatches the germline segment, possibly from a read error. The gene calls are TRBV7-2 and TRBJ2-3; D is possibly TRBD2 (5 bases). CDR3 length: 13 residues. The germline CDR1 and CDR2 sequences are SGHTA and FQGNSA. The CDR3 coding sequence is TGTGCCGGCAGCTTGCGGGTCACAGATACGCAGTATTTT. It yields the protein CAGSLRVTDTQYF.

This clonotype was seen a handful of times. The chain couples TRBV5-1 to TRBJ2-5, with 9 positions matching TRBD2. The trim removed 4 bases at V and 4 bases at J, leaving 8 bases unmatched. The CDR3 is 15 residues long. The germline gives CDR1 SGHRS, CDR2 YFSETQ. The CDR3 coding sequence is TGCGCCAGCAGCCCCGGGACTAGCATGCGAGAGACCCAGTACTTC. Its protein product is CASSPGTSMRETQYF.

V and J are TRBV5-6 and TRBJ2-5; D could derive from TRBD1 or TRBD2 (5 bases each). The CDR3 covers 16 residues. Looked up from germline, CDR1 is SGHDT and CDR2 is YYEEEE. Trimming took off 4 bases at V and 5 bases at J, with 21 bases between the two ends. CDR3 sequence reads: CASSQGGLRPTETQYF. CDR3 DNA: TGTGCCAGCAGCCAGGGCGGGCTGCGTCCGACGGAGACCCAGTACTTC.

This chain joins TRBV2 and TRBJ2-1; D gene ambiguous. Germline V gene lookup returns CDR1 SNHLY and CDR2 FYNNEI. V shed 6 bases and J shed 7 bases, with 7 bases lying between them. This CDR3 spans 11 amino acids. The CDR3 coding sequence is TGTGCCAGCAGATACTGGAATGAGCAGTTCTTC. Translating gives CASRYWNEQFF.

The J gene is TRBJ2-6, the V gene TRBV10-3; maybe TRBD2 (7 bases). V was trimmed by 4 bases and J by 3 bases, leaving 16 bases between them. Germline V lookup: CDR1 ENHRY, CDR2 SYGVKD. The CDR3 extends over 17 amino acids. CDR3 amino acids: CAISAGGLGSGANVLTF. CDR3 bases: TGTGCCATCAGTGCGGGGGGCCTCGGGAGTGGGGCCAACGTCCTGACTTTC.